The 14 T cell receptor beta chains given below trace back to one sample, sequenced in a study of blood T cells in healthy people across ages. With a J-beta primer mix and a sample-barcoded 5' primer, a second PCR ran roughly 6 to 11 cycles. TCRdb processed the 5' RACE reads anew with MiXCR; each CDR3 protein has one entry. The data contain about 940,000 distinct CDR3 sequences, about 48% of them seen just once; the ten biggest clones take up about an eighth. Sequencing input: blood. Receptors originate from a man younger than 45 in good health.

The V and J genes are TRBV2 and TRBJ1-6, with 7 bases aligning to TRBD1. Germline-derived CDR1 and CDR2 are SNHLY and FYNNEI. The CDR3 consists of 13 residues. J lost 10 bases, V lost 6 bases, and 6 bases had no gene match. CDR3 protein: CASSGDSRSPLHF. CDR3 DNA sequence: TGTGCCAGCAGCGGGGACAGCCGATCACCCCTCCACTTT.

The chain employs TRBV20-1 and TRBJ2-7; TRBD1 aligns across 8 bases. V was pared by 6 bases and J by 3 bases, with 7 bases of the junction left unmatched. CDR1 is DFQATT, CDR2 SNEGSKA, per germline (reference sequence). The CDR3 is made up of 13 amino acids. Here the CDR3 reads CSAAQTGDYEQYF. The CDR3 bases are TGCAGTGCAGCCCAGACAGGGGACTACGAGCAGTACTTC.

This clonotype was found a few times. The V gene is TRBV29-1, the J gene TRBJ2-7; the match to TRBD1 covers 7 bases. The CDR3 contains 14 residues. Germline V gene data show CDR1 as SQVTM and CDR2 as ANQGSEA. V lost 6 bases to trimming and J lost 1 base; unmatched junction nucleotides: 9. DNA for the CDR3: TGCAGCGTCGTCGACAGGGACCCTTCCTACGAGCAGTACTTC. Protein product: CSVVDRDPSYEQYF.

J is TRBJ2-3 and V is TRBV4-1; TRBD2 aligns across 11 bases. This CDR3 comprises 18 residues. V lost 4 bases and J lost 2; bases outside the gene matches: 11. Germline V lookup: CDR1 MGHRA, CDR2 YSYEKL. CDR3 nucleotides: TGCGCCAGCAGCCCCGGGGGGGCACTAGCGGGGGACACAGATACGCAGTATTTT. Translation: CASSPGGALAGDTDTQYF.

This clonotype has just a few counts. This chain connects TRBV20-1 to TRBJ2-5, with D perhaps matching TRBD1 (6 bases). Germline V gene data show CDR1 as DFQATT and CDR2 as SNEGSKA (reference sequence). The CDR3 loop spans 14 amino acids. V lost 7 bases to trimming and J lost 5 bases, with 20 bases between them. CDR3 nucleotide sequence: TGCAGTGGATCGCGCCTACAGGGATCGGAGACCCAGTACTTC. Residues: CSGSRLQGSETQYF.

A few counts support this clonotype. CDR3 residues: CSASGLADQETQYF. For the CDR3, the DNA is TGCAGTGCCTCAGGACTAGCGGACCAAGAGACCCAGTACTTC. V usage is TRBV20-1 and J usage is TRBJ2-5, with TRBD2 identical over 10 bases. The length of the CDR3 is 14 residues. CDR1 and CDR2 (germline): DFQATT, SNEGSKA (reference sequence). Trimming at V came to 6 bases and at J to 0 bases, leaving 4 bases not matched to a gene.

The sample holds a few counts of this clonotype. This chain links TRBV20-1 with TRBJ2-6; D possibly matches TRBD1 or TRBD2 (5 bases each). CDR1 is DFQATT, CDR2 SNEGSKA, per germline (reference sequence). This CDR3 spans 16 amino acids. V was shortened by 1 base and J by 2 bases, with 12 bases between the two germline ends. For the CDR3, the DNA is TGCAGTGCTAGAGCCCCGAGGGGCGCTGGGGCCAACGTCCTGACTTTC. Translated: CSARAPRGAGANVLTF.

This chain joins TRBV6-1 and TRBJ1-4; no reliable D call. The CDR3 length is 17 residues. The V and J ends lost 8 bases and 5 bases respectively, with 24 bases between them. The germline V gene has CDR1 MNHNS and CDR2 SASEGT. CDR3 DNA sequence: TGTGCCAGCCGAGCGGTGGGCCTGAGCCAGATGAATGAAAAACTGTTTTTT. Amino acids: CASRAVGLSQMNEKLFF.

On this clonotype: An end of the junction does not agree with germline; a read error may underlie this. The V and J genes are TRBV27 and TRBJ2-7; the match to TRBD1 covers 7 bases. The CDR3 runs 13 residues. Germline V gene lookup returns CDR1 MNHEY and CDR2 SMNVEV (reference sequence). Written as DNA, the CDR3 is TGTGCCGGCAGTTATGGGGACAGCTACGAGCAGTACTTC. This translates into CAGSYGDSYEQYF.

This clonotype was recorded a few times. The CDR3 loop is CASSLIAASGANVLTF. The CDR3 bases are TGTGCCAGCAGCTTAATCGCTGCCTCTGGGGCCAACGTCCTGACTTTC. The V and J genes are TRBV7-8 and TRBJ2-6; no firm D call. V lost 2 bases and J 0 bases, leaving 8 bases between the germline ends. The CDR3 extends over 16 amino acids. Germline V CDR1 and CDR2: SGHVS, FQNEAQ. The full variable domain, in which reference TRBV7-8 and TRBJ2-6 provide the parts outside the CDR3, is GAGVSQSPRYKVAKRGQDVALRCDPISGHVSLFWYQQALGQGPEFLTYFQNEAQLDKSGLPSDRFFAERPEGSVSTLKIQRTQQEDSAVYLCASSLIAASGANVLTFGAGSRLTVL.

The V call is TRBV3-1, the J call TRBJ2-1, with D unclear. V was shortened by 1 base and J by 0 bases, with 10 bases between the two germline ends. The CDR3 runs 16 residues. Germline assignment: CDR1 LGHDT and CDR2 YNNKEL (reference sequence). The CDR3 spells CASSQVPSSSYNEQFF. CDR3 nucleotides: TGTGCCAGCAGCCAAGTCCCCTCGAGCTCCTACAATGAGCAGTTCTTC.

The chain recombines TRBV29-1 with TRBJ2-1, with D unclear. V shed 4 bases and J shed 9 bases, with 10 bases lying between them. Germline values: CDR1 SQVTM, CDR2 ANQGSEA. The CDR3 is made up of 11 amino acids. CDR3 protein: CSVVSGSEQFF. For the CDR3, the DNA is TGCAGCGTTGTATCGGGTTCTGAGCAGTTCTTC.

The chain recombines TRBV6-1 with TRBJ1-2; D is unclear. Germline V gene lookup returns CDR1 MNHNS and CDR2 SASEGT. Trimming removed 6 bases at V and 7 bases at J, with 6 bases between. This CDR3 is 10 amino acids long. CDR3 region: CASRKTGYTF. The CDR3 DNA sequence: TGTGCCAGCAGGAAAACTGGCTACACCTTC.

This clonotype was seen many times. The chain recombines TRBV6-1 with TRBJ2-4, with D uncertain. The CDR3 extends over 14 amino acids. The V end lost 6 bases, the J end lost 6 bases, and 15 bases lay between the germline ends. Germline assignment: CDR1 MNHNS and CDR2 SASEGT. The CDR3, as DNA: TGTGCCAGCAGGCTCCTCACCGGCTCAAACATTCAGTACTTC. This codes for CASRLLTGSNIQYF.